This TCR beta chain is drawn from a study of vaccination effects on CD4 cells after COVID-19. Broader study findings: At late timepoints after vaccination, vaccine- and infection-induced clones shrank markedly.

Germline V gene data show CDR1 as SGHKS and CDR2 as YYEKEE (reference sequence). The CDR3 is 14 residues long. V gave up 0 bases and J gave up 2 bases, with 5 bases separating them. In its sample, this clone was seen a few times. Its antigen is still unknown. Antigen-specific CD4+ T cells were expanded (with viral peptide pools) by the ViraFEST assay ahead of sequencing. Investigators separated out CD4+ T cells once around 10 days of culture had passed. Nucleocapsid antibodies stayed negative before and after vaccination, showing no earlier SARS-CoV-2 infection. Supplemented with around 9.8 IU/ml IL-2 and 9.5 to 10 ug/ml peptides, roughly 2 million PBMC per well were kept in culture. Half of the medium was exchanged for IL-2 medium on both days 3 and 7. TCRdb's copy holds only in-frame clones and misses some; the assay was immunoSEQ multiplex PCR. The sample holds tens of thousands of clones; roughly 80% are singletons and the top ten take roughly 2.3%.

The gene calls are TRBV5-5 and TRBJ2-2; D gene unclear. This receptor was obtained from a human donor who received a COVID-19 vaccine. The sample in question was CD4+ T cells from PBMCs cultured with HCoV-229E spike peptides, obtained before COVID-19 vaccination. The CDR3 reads CASSLVGNTGELFF. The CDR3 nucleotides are TGTGCCAGCAGCTTGGTGGGAAACACCGGGGAGCTGTTTTTT.